Included here is one T cell receptor (beta chain) sequence, with context. Antigen specificity is unknown. The data derive from a study of T cells after yellow fever vaccination. Each CDR3 protein is one row after TCRdb ran MiXCR on the 5' RACE reads. The sample comprises around 530,000 distinct CDR3 sequences, around a sixth of which are singletons, and roughly a sixth rests with the top ten. Study observations and caveats: Clonotypes appearing in both CD4 and CD8 compartments existed, and their share was small. The presence of abundant clonotypes contaminating from the bulk population was possible in FACS-sorted repertoires.

This sequence was found in a man aged 18 to 29 who received the YFV17D yellow fever vaccine. The material was PBMCs, obtained 5 days after the first yellow fever vaccination.

The DNA of the CDR3 is TGTGCCACCACCCAGCATGTCCCTGGGGGGCCGAGTACCGGGGAGCTGTTTTTT. The encoded protein is CATTQHVPGGPSTGELFF. J is TRBJ2-2 and V is TRBV3-1, with D perhaps being TRBD1 or TRBD2 (6 bases each). Germline V lookup: CDR1 LGHDT, CDR2 YNNKEL (reference sequence). CDR3 size: 18 residues. The V end was cut by 10 bases, the J end by 5 bases, with 29 bases between. Full variable domain (remainder filled in from reference TRBV3-1 and TRBJ2-2): DTAVSQTPKYLVTQMGNDKSIKCEQNLGHDTMYWYKQDSKKFLKIMFSYNNKELIINETVPNRFSPKSPDKAHLNLHINSLELGDSAVYFCATTQHVPGGPSTGELFFGEGSRLTVL.